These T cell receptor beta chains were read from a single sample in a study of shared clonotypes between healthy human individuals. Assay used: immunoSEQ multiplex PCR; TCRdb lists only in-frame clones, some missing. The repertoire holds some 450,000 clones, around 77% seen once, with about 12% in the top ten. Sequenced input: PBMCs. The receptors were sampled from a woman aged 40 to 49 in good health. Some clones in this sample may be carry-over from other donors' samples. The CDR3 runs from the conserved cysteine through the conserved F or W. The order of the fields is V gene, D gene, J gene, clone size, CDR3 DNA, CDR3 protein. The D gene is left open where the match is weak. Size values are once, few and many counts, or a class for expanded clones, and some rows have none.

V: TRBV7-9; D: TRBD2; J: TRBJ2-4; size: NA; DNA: TGTGCCAGCAGCTCCTTAAGCGGGAGTGACAAAAACATTCAGTACTTC; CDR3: CASSSLSGSDKNIQYF
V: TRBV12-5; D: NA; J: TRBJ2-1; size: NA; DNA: TGTGCTAGTGGTTCCACGGGCTACGGCGGATACAATGAGCAGTTCTTC; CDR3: CASGSTGYGGYNEQFF
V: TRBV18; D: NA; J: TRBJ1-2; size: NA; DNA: TGTGCCAGCTCACCAGTCGGCAGGGGAAACTATGGCTACACCTTC; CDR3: CASSPVGRGNYGYTF
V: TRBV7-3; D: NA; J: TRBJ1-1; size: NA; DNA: TGTGCCAGCAGCTTAGAGGACAATACTGAAGCTTTCTTT; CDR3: CASSLEDNTEAFF
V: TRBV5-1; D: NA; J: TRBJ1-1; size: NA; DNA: TGCGCCAGCAGCCTTGCGTCTCAGGGAGTTGAAGCTTTCTTT; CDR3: CASSLASQGVEAFF
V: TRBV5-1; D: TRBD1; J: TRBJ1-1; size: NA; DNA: TGCGCCAGCAGCTTCCAGGGGGCGAGTGCTGAAGCTTTCTTT; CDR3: CASSFQGASAEAFF
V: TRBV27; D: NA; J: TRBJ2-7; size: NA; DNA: TGTGCCAGCAGTTTGAGAGGATACGAGCAGTACTTC; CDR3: CASSLRGYEQYF
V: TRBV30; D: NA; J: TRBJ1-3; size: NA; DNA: TGTGCCTGGAGAAGTTCTGGAAACACCATATATTTT; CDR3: CAWRSSGNTIYF
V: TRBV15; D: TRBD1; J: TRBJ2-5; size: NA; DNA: TGTGCCACCAGCATTAGAGGGGGCTGGCAAGAGACCCAGTACTTC; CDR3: CATSIRGGWQETQYF
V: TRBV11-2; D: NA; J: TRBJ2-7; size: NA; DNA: TGTGCCAGCAGCCTTGAGGCGGGGATTGAGCAGTACTTC; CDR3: CASSLEAGIEQYF
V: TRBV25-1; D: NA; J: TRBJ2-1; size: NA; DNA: TGTGCCAGCAGTAGAGGGGGGACTATCGACAATGAGCAGTTCTTC; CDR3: CASSRGGTIDNEQFF
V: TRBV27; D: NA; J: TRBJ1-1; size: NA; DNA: TGTGCCAGCAGCGGGACCCCGGGGGGCTATGAAGCTTTCTTT; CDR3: CASSGTPGGYEAFF
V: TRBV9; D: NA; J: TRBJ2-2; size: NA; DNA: TGTGCCAGCAGCGTAGACGGACACCACACCGGGGAGCTGTTTTTT; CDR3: CASSVDGHHTGELFF
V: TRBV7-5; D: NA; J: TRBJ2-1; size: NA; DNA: TGTGTCAGAAGCTTAGCCTCGATTTTGCCCCCATACAATGAGCAGTTCTTC; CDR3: CVRSLASILPPYNEQFF
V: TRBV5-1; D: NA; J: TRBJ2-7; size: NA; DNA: TGCGCCAGCAGGCAGGGGTCAATCTCCTACGAGCAGTACTTC; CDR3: CASRQGSISYEQYF
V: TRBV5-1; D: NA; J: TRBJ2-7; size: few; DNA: TGCGCCAGCAGCTCCAGGGCCAGTCAGGAGCAGTACTTC; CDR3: CASSSRASQEQYF
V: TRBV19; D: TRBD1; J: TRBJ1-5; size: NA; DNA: TGTGCCAGTAGTATTGGGGGGACAGGGGCTCAGCCCCAGCATTTT; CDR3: CASSIGGTGAQPQHF
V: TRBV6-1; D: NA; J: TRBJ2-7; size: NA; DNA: TGTGCCAGCAGTGAAGCTCGGGGGCGCGACTACGAGCAGTACTTC; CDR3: CASSEARGRDYEQYF
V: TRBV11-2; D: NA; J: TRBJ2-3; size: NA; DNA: TGTGCCAGCAGCTTAGGGGGGACAGATACGCAGTATTTT; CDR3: CASSLGGTDTQYF
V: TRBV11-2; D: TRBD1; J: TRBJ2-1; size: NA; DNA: TGTGCCAGCAGCAAACGACAGGGGGCCGTTGAGCAGTTCTTC; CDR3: CASSKRQGAVEQFF
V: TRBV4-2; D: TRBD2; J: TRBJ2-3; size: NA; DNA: TGTGCCAGCAGCGACCGACTAGCGGGACCCACAGATACGCAGTATTTT; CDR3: CASSDRLAGPTDTQYF
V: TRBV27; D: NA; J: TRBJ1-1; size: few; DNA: TGTGCCAGCAGTTTACGCCCTACAAGATACACTGAAGCTTTCTTT; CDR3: CASSLRPTRYTEAFF
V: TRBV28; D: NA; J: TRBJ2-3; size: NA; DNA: TGTGCCAGCACCCAAGCGGGACACACAGATACGCAGTATTTT; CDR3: CASTQAGHTDTQYF